One sample yielded the 7 T cell receptor beta chains listed below, sequenced in a study of T-cell memory formation after mild COVID-19. TCRdb redid the calling of the 5' RACE reads with MiXCR, one entry per CDR3 protein. The sample has 300,000 to 350,000 distinct CDR3 sequences, 14% seen once; the top ten hold 21%. Sequenced input: PBMCs or a T cell subset sorted from them (not recorded which). Receptors were obtained from a man aged 18 to 29 who had mild COVID-19 (a few samples of this study predate the infection). Cell type and time point are not known.

The CDR3 sequence: CASSFTPDEQFF. CDR3 in DNA: TGTGCCAGCAGTTTTACCCCGGATGAGCAGTTCTTC. This chain links TRBV12-3 or TRBV12-4 with TRBJ2-1; D uncertain. The CDR3 is 12 amino acids. Trimming shortened V by 3 bases and J by 8 bases, and 8 bases separated the two germline ends.

This chain links TRBV12-3 or TRBV12-4 with TRBJ1-1; D is undetermined. The CDR3 runs 14 residues. V was clipped by 2 bases and J by 1 base, with 8 bases between them. CDR3 in amino acids: CASSLPGGNTEAFF. CDR3 DNA: TGTGCCAGCAGTTTACCCGGAGGGAACACTGAAGCTTTCTTT.

V and J are TRBV9 and TRBJ1-2; D perhaps matches TRBD1 (6 bases). From germline, CDR1 is SGDLS and CDR2 YYNGEE. The CDR3 is 15 residues long. With 1 base removed from V and 6 bases from J, the gap between germline ends came to 16 bases. The CDR3 sequence: CASSVNQGSVDGYTF. CDR3 sequence (DNA): TGTGCCAGCAGCGTAAATCAGGGGTCGGTGGATGGCTACACCTTC. Full variable domain (rest looked up from reference TRBV9 and TRBJ1-2): DSGVTQTPKHLITATGQRVTLRCSPRSGDLSVYWYQQSLDQGLQFLIQYYNGEERAKGNILERFSAQQFPDLHSELNLSSLELGDSALYFCASSVNQGSVDGYTFGSGTRLTVV.

The rearrangement links TRBV11-2 to TRBJ2-4; D possibly corresponds to TRBD1 (6 bases). V lost 7 bases and J lost 9, with 13 bases in between. The CDR3 spans 12 residues. Per the germline V gene, CDR1 is SGHAT and CDR2 is FQNNGV. Here the CDR3 DNA reads TGTGCCAGCAACACAGGGTTGGCCATTCAGTACTTC. Its protein is CASNTGLAIQYF.

V is TRBV27 and J is TRBJ1-6; the D is unclear. V lost 8 bases to trimming and J lost 10 bases, with 12 bases between them. Germline values: CDR1 MNHEY, CDR2 SMNVEV (reference sequence). The CDR3 loop spans 12 amino acids. In DNA form, the CDR3 reads TGTGCCAGCGGGCGGAGTAGCTCACCCCTCCACTTT. It yields the protein CASGRSSSPLHF.

The J gene is TRBJ2-3, the V gene TRBV5-1; 8 positions match TRBD2. The CDR3 extends over 18 amino acids. Per the germline V gene, CDR1 is SGHRS and CDR2 is YFSETQ. V lost 0 bases, J lost 0 bases, and 9 bases stayed unmatched. The CDR3 DNA sequence: TGCGCCAGCAGCTTGGTCGGTAGCGGGGTGACTAGCACAGATACGCAGTATTTT. Its protein is CASSLVGSGVTSTDTQYF.

The CDR3 loop reads CASSPSGLPSLGYTF. The CDR3 nucleotides read TGTGCCAGCAGCCCTTCGGGACTTCCCTCTCTTGGCTACACCTTC. The chain employs TRBV11-2 and TRBJ1-2; D is possibly TRBD1 (5 bases). The CDR3 length is 15 residues. Trimming stripped 5 bases from V and 7 bases from J, with 20 bases between. Germline V gene data show CDR1 as SGHAT and CDR2 as FQNNGV.